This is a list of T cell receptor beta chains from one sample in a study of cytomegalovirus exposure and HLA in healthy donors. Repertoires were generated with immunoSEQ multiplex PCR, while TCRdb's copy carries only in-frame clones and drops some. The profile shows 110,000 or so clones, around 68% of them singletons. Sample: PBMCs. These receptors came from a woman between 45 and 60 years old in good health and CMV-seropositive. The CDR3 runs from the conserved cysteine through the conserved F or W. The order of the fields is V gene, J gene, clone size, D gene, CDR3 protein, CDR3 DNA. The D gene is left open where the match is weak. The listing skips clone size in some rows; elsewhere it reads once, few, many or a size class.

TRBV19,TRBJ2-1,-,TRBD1,CASSIRDRNGDEQFF,TGTGCCAGTAGTATCCGGGACAGGAATGGCGATGAGCAGTTCTTC
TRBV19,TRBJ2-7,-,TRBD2,CASRAKTSGNYEQYF,TGTGCCAGTAGGGCCAAGACTAGCGGGAACTACGAGCAGTACTTC
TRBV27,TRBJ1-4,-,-,CASSPASSLIEKLFF,TGTGCCAGCAGTCCTGCATCTAGCCTAATTGAAAAACTGTTTTTT
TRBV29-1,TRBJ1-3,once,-,CSVEIDSGNTIYF,TGCAGCGTTGAAATAGACTCTGGAAACACCATATATTTT
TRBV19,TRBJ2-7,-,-,CASSTSSPYEQYF,TGTGCCAGTAGTACCTCCTCCCCCTACGAGCAGTACTTC
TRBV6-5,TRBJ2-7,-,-,CASSPTRPGEQYF,TGTGCCAGCAGCCCCACGAGGCCGGGCGAGCAGTACTTC
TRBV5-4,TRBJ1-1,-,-,CASSNIQGRTEAFF,TGTGCCAGCAGCAACATACAGGGCCGCACTGAAGCTTTCTTT
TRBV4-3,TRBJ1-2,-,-,CASSQAFDSRNNYGYTF,TGCGCCAGCAGCCAAGCCTTCGATAGCCGGAATAACTATGGCTACACCTTC
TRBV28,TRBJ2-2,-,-,CATGGASKMNRELFF,TGTGCCACCGGGGGTGCGAGCAAAATGAATAGGGAGCTGTTTTTT
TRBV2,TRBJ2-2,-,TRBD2,CASSVQRGGELFF,TGTGCCAGCAGTGTTCAGCGGGGAGGGGAGCTGTTTTTT
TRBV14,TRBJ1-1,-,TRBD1,CASSQDRDSGTEAFF,TGTGCCAGCAGCCAAGACAGGGACAGTGGAACTGAAGCTTTCTTT
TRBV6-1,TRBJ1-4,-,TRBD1,CASSESVDREWEKLFF,TGTGCCAGCAGTGAATCTGTCGACAGGGAATGGGAAAAACTGTTTTTT
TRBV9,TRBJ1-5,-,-,CASSEGQGNQPQHF,TGTGCCAGCTCGGAAGGGCAGGGGAATCAGCCCCAGCATTTT
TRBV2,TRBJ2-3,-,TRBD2,CASSDGWTSGSIDTQYF,TGTGCCAGCAGTGACGGGTGGACTAGCGGGAGCATAGATACGCAGTATTTT
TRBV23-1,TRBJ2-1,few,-,CASSQKKMRLSRNEQFF,TGCGCCAGCAGTCAAAAGAAGATGAGACTATCACGCAATGAGCAGTTCTTC
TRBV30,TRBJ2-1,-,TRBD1,CAIYRDRAYNEQFF,TGTGCCATCTACCGGGACAGAGCCTACAATGAGCAGTTCTTC
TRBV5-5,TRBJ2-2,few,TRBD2,CASSLSRGAGTGELFF,TGTGCCAGCAGCTTGTCGCGGGGGGCGGGCACCGGGGAGCTGTTTTTT
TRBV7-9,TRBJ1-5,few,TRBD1,CASSLDQGTGSQPQHF,TGTGCCAGCAGCTTAGATCAGGGGACAGGGTCTCAGCCCCAGCATTTT
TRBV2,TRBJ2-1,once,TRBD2,CAKSTSAQYHNEQFF,TGTGCCAAAAGTACTAGCGCGCAATACCACAATGAGCAGTTCTTC
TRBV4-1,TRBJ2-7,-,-,CASSQAPTEHYEQYF,TGCGCCAGCAGCCAAGCGCCAACAGAACACTACGAGCAGTACTTC
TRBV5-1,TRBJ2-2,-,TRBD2,CASSPRTSGGSGGELFF,TGCGCCAGCAGCCCCAGGACTAGCGGGGGTTCGGGCGGGGAGCTGTTTTTT
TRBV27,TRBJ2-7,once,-,CASSLSRSINYEQYF,TGTGCCAGCAGTTTATCCCGGAGTATAAACTACGAGCAGTACTTC
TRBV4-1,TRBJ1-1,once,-,CASSLAVEVANTEAFF,TGCGCCAGCAGCCTCGCGGTCGAGGTGGCGAACACTGAAGCTTTCTTT
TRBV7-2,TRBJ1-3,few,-,CASSRISPGNTIYF,TGTGCCAGCAGCCGAATTAGCCCTGGAAACACCATATATTTT
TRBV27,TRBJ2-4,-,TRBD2,CASSQGWEGAKNIQYF,TGTGCCAGCAGCCAAGGTTGGGAGGGGGCCAAAAACATTCAGTACTTC
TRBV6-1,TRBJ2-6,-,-,CATTNLQVGANVLTF,TGTGCCACCACAAACCTTCAGGTCGGGGCCAACGTCCTGACTTTC
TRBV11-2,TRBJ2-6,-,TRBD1,CASSLARDRGLSGANVLTF,TGTGCCAGCAGCTTGGCCCGGGACAGGGGGCTATCTGGGGCCAACGTCCTGACTTTC
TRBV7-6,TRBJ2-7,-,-,CASSLYLEQYF,TGTGCCAGCAGCCTTTACTTGGAGCAGTACTTC
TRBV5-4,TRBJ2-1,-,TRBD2,CASSPGTSGGRSNEQFF,TGTGCCAGCAGCCCGGGGACTAGCGGGGGGAGATCCAATGAGCAGTTCTTC
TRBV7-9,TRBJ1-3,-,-,CASSDTYSGNTIYF,TGTGCCAGCAGCGACACCTACTCTGGAAACACCATATATTTT
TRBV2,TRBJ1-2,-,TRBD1,CASSEDRAGYTF,TGTGCCAGCAGTGAGGACAGGGCAGGCTACACCTTC
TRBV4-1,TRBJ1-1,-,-,CASSQDTGWLTEAFF,TGCGCCAGCAGCCAGGATACAGGGTGGTTAACTGAAGCTTTCTTT
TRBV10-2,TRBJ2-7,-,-,CASSESWGQGGKPYEQYF,TGCGCCAGCAGTGAGTCTTGGGGGCAGGGTGGGAAACCCTACGAGCAGTACTTC
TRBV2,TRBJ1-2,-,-,CASTGGYTGGYTF,TGTGCCAGCACCGGCGGGTATACCGGGGGCTACACCTTC
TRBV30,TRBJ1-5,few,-,CAWRPPGSFNQPQHF,TGTGCCTGGAGGCCCCCCGGGAGCTTCAATCAGCCCCAGCATTTT
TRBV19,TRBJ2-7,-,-,CASSIGGSFPYEQYF,TGTGCCAGTAGTATAGGAGGCAGCTTCCCATACGAGCAGTACTTC
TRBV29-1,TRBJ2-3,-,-,CSVATDRSGSDTQYF,TGCAGCGTAGCTACTGACAGGTCGGGGTCAGATACGCAGTATTTT
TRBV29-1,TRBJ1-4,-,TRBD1,CSVLGQGNEKLFF,TGCAGCGTTTTAGGACAGGGGAATGAAAAACTGTTTTTT
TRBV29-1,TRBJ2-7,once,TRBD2,CSVEGGGSSYEQYF,TGCAGCGTTGAGGGCGGGGGGAGCTCCTACGAGCAGTACTTC
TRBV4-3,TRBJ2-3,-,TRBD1,CASSQTGGHGTDTQYF,TGCGCCAGCAGCCAGACAGGGGGCCACGGCACAGATACGCAGTATTTT
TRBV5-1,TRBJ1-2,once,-,CASSLNSEGLYGYTF,TGCGCCAGCAGCCTTAACTCCGAGGGCCTCTATGGCTACACCTTC
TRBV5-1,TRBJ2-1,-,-,CASSLDLGNEQFF,TGCGCCAGCAGCTTGGACCTAGGCAATGAGCAGTTCTTC
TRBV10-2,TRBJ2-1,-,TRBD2,CASRTGTSGRLHSYNEQFF,TGCGCCAGCAGAACCGGGACTAGCGGGAGGCTTCACTCCTACAATGAGCAGTTCTTC
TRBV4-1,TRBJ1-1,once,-,CASSQETRGWTEAFF,TGCGCCAGCAGCCAAGAAACAAGGGGGTGGACTGAAGCTTTCTTT
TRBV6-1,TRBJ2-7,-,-,CASSEALTERGEQYF,TGTGCCAGCAGTGAAGCGCTCACGGAGCGAGGGGAGCAGTACTTC
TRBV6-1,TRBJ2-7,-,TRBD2,CASSGKGTSGSGSYEQYF,TGTGCCAGCAGTGGAAAGGGGACTAGCGGGAGCGGCTCCTACGAGCAGTACTTC
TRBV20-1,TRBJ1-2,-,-,CSVRGSGGYTF,TGCAGTGTTAGGGGGAGCGGCGGCTACACCTTC
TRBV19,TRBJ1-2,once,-,CASSIATGINYGYTF,TGTGCCAGTAGTATAGCGACCGGGATCAACTATGGCTACACCTTC
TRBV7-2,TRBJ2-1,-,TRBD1,CASSRQGTSYNEQFF,TGTGCCAGCAGCAGACAGGGGACGTCTTACAATGAGCAGTTCTTC
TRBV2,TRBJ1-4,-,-,CASSESRFNEKLFF,TGTGCCAGCAGTGAATCCAGGTTTAATGAAAAACTGTTTTTT
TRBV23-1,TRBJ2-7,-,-,CASSPITGVGEQYF,TGCGCCAGCAGTCCCATCACGGGGGTTGGCGAGCAGTACTTC
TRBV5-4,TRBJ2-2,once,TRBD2,CASSSGLAGGTGELFF,TGTGCCAGCAGCTCTGGACTAGCGGGAGGCACCGGGGAGCTGTTTTTT
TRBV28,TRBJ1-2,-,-,CASAPGTTNYGYTF,TGTGCCAGCGCCCCGGGGACTACTAACTATGGCTACACCTTC
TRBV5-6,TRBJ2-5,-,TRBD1,CASSLQGAGETQYF,TGTGCCAGCAGCTTGCAGGGGGCTGGCGAGACCCAGTACTTC
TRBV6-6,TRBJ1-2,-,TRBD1,CASSNLLTGNLNGYTF,TGTGCCAGCAGTAACCTGTTGACAGGGAACCTCAATGGCTACACCTTC
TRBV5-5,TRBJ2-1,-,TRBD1,CASSPEGGVYNEQFF,TGTGCCAGCAGCCCCGAAGGGGGCGTCTACAATGAGCAGTTCTTC
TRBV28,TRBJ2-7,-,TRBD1,CASTRIGQGYEQYF,TGTGCCAGCACGCGAATCGGACAGGGCTACGAGCAGTACTTC
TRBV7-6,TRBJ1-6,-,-,CASSPGSGNSPLHF,TGTGCCAGCAGCCCAGGTTCAGGCAATTCACCCCTCCACTTT
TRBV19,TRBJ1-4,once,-,CASSSGGYEKLFF,TGTGCCAGTAGTAGCGGGGGATATGAAAAACTGTTTTTT